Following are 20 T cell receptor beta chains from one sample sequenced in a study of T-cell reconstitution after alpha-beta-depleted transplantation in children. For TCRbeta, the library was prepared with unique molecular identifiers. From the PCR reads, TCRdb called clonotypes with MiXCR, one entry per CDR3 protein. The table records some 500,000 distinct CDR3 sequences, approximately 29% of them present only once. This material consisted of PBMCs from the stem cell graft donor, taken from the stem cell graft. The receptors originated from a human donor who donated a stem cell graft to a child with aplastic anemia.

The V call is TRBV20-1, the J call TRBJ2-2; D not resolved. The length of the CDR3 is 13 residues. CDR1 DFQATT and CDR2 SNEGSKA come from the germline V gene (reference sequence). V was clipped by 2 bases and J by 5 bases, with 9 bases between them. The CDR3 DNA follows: TGCAGTGCTAGACGGGTTCCAACCGGGGAGCTGTTTTTT. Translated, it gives CSARRVPTGELFF.

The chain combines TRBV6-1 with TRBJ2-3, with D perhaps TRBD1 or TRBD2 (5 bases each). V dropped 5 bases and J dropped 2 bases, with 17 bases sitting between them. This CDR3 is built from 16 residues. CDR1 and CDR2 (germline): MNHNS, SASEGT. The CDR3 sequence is CASSPSGTPDTDTQYF. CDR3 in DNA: TGTGCCAGCAGTCCTTCCGGGACGCCCGACACAGATACGCAGTATTTT.

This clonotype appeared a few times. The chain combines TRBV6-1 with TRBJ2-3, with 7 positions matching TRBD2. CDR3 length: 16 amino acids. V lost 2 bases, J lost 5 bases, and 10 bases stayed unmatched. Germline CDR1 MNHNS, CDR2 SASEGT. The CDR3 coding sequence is TGTGCCAGCAGTGAACTAACAGGCTGGGAGGGAGATACGCAGTATTTT. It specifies CASSELTGWEGDTQYF.

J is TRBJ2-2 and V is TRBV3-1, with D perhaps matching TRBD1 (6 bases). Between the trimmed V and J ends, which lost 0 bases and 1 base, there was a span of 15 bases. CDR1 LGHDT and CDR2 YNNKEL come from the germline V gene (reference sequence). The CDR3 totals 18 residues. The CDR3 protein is CASSQDKIGTKNTGELFF. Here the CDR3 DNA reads TGTGCCAGCAGCCAAGATAAGATCGGGACAAAGAACACCGGGGAGCTGTTTTTT. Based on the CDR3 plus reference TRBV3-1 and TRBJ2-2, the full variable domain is DTAVSQTPKYLVTQMGNDKSIKCEQNLGHDTMYWYKQDSKKFLKIMFSYNNKELIINETVPNRFSPKSPDKAHLNLHINSLELGDSAVYFCASSQDKIGTKNTGELFFGEGSRLTVL.

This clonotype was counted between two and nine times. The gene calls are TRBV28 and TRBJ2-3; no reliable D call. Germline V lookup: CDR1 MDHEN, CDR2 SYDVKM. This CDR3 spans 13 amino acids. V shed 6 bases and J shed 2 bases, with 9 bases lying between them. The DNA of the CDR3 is TGTGCCAGCAGGTCAGTCTTCACAGATACGCAGTATTTT. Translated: CASRSVFTDTQYF.

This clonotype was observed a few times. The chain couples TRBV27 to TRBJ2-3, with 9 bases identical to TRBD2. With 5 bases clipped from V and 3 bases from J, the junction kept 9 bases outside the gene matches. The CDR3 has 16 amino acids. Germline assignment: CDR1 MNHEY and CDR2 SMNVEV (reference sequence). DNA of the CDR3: TGTGCCAGCAGTCCGATTGCGGGAGGGGATACAGATACGCAGTATTTT. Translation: CASSPIAGGDTDTQYF.

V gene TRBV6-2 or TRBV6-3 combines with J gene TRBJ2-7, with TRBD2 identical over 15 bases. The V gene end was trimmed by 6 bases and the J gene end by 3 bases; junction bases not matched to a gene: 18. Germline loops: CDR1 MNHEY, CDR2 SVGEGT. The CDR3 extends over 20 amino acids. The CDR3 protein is CASSGGTVGTSGRPYYEQYF. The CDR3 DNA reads TGTGCCAGCAGCGGAGGGACAGTCGGGACTAGCGGGAGGCCCTACTACGAGCAGTACTTC.

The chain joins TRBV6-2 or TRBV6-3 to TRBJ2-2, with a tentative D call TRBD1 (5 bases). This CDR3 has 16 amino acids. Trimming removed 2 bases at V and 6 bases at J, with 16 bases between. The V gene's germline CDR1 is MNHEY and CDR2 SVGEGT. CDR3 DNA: TGTGCCAGCAGTTACGGGCAGGGTTGGGCCTCCGGGGAGCTGTTTTTT. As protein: CASSYGQGWASGELFF.

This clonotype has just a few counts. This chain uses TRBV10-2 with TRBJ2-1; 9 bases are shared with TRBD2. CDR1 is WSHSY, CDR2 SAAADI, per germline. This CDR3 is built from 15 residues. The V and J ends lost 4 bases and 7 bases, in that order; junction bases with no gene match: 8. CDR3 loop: CASSVAGGGWNEQFF. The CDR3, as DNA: TGCGCCAGCAGTGTTGCGGGAGGGGGTTGGAATGAGCAGTTCTTC.

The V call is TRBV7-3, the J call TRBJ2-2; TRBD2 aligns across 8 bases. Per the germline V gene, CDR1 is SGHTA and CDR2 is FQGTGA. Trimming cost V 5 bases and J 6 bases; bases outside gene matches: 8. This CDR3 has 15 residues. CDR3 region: CASSLRLASPGELFF. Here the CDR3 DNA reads TGTGCCAGCAGCCTACGACTAGCGTCTCCCGGGGAGCTGTTTTTT.

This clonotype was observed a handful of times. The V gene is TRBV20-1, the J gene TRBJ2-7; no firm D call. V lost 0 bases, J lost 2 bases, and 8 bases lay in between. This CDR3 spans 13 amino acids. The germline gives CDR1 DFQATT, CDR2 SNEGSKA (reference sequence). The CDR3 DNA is TGCAGTGCTAGAGACTACAGTCCCTACGAGCAGTACTTC. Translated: CSARDYSPYEQYF.

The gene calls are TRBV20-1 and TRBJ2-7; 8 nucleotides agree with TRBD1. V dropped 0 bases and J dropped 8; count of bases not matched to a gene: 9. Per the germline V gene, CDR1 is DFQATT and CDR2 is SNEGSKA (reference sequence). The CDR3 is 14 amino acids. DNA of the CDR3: TGCAGTGCTAGAGAGGGACAGGCACCCGAGAAGCAGTACGTC. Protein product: CSAREGQAPEKQYV.

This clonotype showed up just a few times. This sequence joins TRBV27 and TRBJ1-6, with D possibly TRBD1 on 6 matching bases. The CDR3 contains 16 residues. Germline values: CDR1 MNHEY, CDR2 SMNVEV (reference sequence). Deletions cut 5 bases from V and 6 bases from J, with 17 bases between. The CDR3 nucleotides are TGTGCCAGCAGTGCACAGGGTTCAACTCGTAATTCACCCCTCCACTTT. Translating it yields CASSAQGSTRNSPLHF.

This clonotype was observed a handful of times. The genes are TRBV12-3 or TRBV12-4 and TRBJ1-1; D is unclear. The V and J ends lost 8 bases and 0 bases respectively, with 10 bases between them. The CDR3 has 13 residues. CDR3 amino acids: CASCQWLNTEAFF. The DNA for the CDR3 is TGTGCCAGCTGTCAGTGGCTGAACACTGAAGCTTTCTTT.

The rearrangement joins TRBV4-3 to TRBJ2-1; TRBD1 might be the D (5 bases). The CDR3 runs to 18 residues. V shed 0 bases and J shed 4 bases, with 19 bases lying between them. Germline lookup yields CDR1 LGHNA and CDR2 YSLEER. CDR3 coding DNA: TGCGCCAGCAGCCAAGATCCCTCCCCAGAGACAGAATACAATGAGCAGTTCTTC. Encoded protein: CASSQDPSPETEYNEQFF.

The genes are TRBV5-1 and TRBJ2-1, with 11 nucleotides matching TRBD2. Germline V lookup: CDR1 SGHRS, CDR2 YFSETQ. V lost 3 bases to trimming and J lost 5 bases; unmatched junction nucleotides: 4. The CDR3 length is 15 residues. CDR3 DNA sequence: TGCGCCAGCAGCTCACGGACTAGCGGGCACAATGAGCAGTTCTTC. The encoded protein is CASSSRTSGHNEQFF.

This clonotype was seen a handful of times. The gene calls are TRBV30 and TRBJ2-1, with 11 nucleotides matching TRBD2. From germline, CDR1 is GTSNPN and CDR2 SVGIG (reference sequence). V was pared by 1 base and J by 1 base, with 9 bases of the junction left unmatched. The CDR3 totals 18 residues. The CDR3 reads CAWSEVAGGQLSYNEQFF. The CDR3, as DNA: TGTGCCTGGAGTGAAGTAGCGGGAGGGCAGTTATCCTACAATGAGCAGTTCTTC.

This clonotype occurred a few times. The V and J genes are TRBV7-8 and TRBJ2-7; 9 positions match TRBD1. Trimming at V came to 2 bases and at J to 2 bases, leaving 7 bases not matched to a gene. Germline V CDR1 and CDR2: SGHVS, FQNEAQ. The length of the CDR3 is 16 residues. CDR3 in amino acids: CASSLLQGATTYEQYF. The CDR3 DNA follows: TGTGCCAGCAGCTTATTACAGGGGGCGACGACCTACGAGCAGTACTTC.

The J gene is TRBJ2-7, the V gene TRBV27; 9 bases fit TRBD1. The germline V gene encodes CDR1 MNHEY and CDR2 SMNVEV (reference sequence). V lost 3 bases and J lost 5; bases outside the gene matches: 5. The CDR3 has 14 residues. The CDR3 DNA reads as TGTGCCAGCAGTTTCGTCACAGGGGGCAACGAGCAGTACTTC. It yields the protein CASSFVTGGNEQYF.

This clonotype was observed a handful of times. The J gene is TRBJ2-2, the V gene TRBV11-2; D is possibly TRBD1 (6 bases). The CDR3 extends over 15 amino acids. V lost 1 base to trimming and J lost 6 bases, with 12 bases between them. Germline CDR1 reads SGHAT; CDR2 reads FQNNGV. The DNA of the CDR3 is TGTGCCAGCAGCTTAGCACAGGGAAGCCCCGGGGAGCTGTTTTTT. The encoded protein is CASSLAQGSPGELFF.